The rows below give T cell receptor beta chains drawn from one sample of a study of PD-1 blockade in classical Hodgkin lymphoma. Clones were sequenced by immunoSEQ multiplex PCR, and TCRdb holds only the in-frame ones, with some missing. The profile shows approximately 100,000 clones, 83% of them singletons. Sequencing was performed on peripheral blood mononuclear cells (PBMCs), taken before the fourth cycle of nivolumab. Source of these receptors: a human donor with classical Hodgkin lymphoma. Each CDR3 is given with its conserved first and last residue. A D gene is named only where the DNA matches it firmly. For some rows the clone size is stated as once, few or many, or as a class when expanded; others skip it.

abundance: NA
j_gene: TRBJ1-1
d_gene: NA
v_gene: TRBV6-6
CDR3aa: CASSSTDSRRRVAFF
CDR3nt: TGTGCCAGCAGTTCCACGGACAGCCGTAGAAGGGTCGCTTTCTTT

abundance: few
j_gene: TRBJ1-1
d_gene: NA
v_gene: TRBV30
CDR3aa: CAWSPATEAFF
CDR3nt: TGTGCCTGGAGCCCCGCCACTGAAGCTTTCTTT

abundance: NA
j_gene: TRBJ2-7
d_gene: NA
v_gene: TRBV19
CDR3aa: CASSIKYRATYEQYF
CDR3nt: TGTGCCAGTAGTATCAAATACAGGGCTACCTACGAGCAGTACTTC

abundance: NA
j_gene: TRBJ2-1
d_gene: NA
v_gene: TRBV4-2
CDR3aa: CASSQDPANVGVIGNEQFF
CDR3nt: TGTGCCAGCAGCCAAGACCCTGCGAACGTGGGGGTGATCGGCAATGAGCAGTTCTTC

abundance: NA
j_gene: TRBJ1-1
d_gene: NA
v_gene: TRBV27
CDR3aa: CASSLSGSSRAFF
CDR3nt: TGTGCCAGCAGTTTATCGGGGTCAAGCCGCGCTTTCTTT

abundance: once
j_gene: TRBJ2-7
d_gene: TRBD1
v_gene: TRBV19
CDR3aa: CASSMRDSALRGQYF
CDR3nt: TGTGCCAGTAGTATGAGGGACAGCGCTCTAAGAGGGCAGTACTTC

abundance: once
j_gene: TRBJ2-1
d_gene: TRBD2
v_gene: TRBV4-1
CDR3aa: CASSQPTSGENEQFF
CDR3nt: TGCGCCAGCAGCCAGCCCACTAGCGGAGAAAATGAGCAGTTCTTC

abundance: NA
j_gene: TRBJ2-2
d_gene: TRBD1
v_gene: TRBV5-4
CDR3aa: CASSVGQGIGELFF
CDR3nt: TGTGCCAGCAGCGTGGGACAGGGTATCGGGGAGCTGTTTTTT

abundance: NA
j_gene: TRBJ1-1
d_gene: NA
v_gene: TRBV19
CDR3aa: CASSIAGQRAFF
CDR3nt: TGTGCCAGTAGTATAGCGGGTCAGAGAGCTTTCTTT

abundance: NA
j_gene: TRBJ1-1
d_gene: NA
v_gene: TRBV6-5
CDR3aa: CASRGGTEAFF
CDR3nt: TGTGCCAGCCGGGGGGGCACTGAAGCTTTCTTT

abundance: NA
j_gene: TRBJ1-1
d_gene: NA
v_gene: TRBV10-3
CDR3aa: CAISEGVSEAFF
CDR3nt: TGTGCCATCAGTGAGGGGGTCTCTGAAGCTTTCTTT

abundance: NA
j_gene: TRBJ2-5
d_gene: NA
v_gene: TRBV2
CDR3aa: CASSPGVYQETQYF
CDR3nt: TGTGCCAGCAGCCCGGGAGTCTACCAAGAGACCCAGTACTTC

abundance: NA
j_gene: TRBJ2-2
d_gene: TRBD2
v_gene: TRBV30
CDR3aa: CAWSAGWTSGNTGELFF
CDR3nt: TGTGCCTGGAGTGCCGGCTGGACTAGCGGTAACACCGGGGAGCTGTTTTTT

abundance: NA
j_gene: TRBJ2-5
d_gene: TRBD2
v_gene: TRBV6-1
CDR3aa: CASSEVPAGLQTQYF
CDR3nt: TGTGCCAGCAGTGAGGTCCCAGCGGGACTTCAGACCCAGTACTTC

abundance: NA
j_gene: TRBJ2-1
d_gene: TRBD2
v_gene: TRBV2
CDR3aa: CASSNRTSGRASEQFF
CDR3nt: TGTGCCAGCAGTAACCGGACTAGCGGGAGGGCCAGTGAGCAGTTCTTC

abundance: NA
j_gene: TRBJ1-2
d_gene: TRBD1
v_gene: TRBV20-1
CDR3aa: CSAWGQGGYTF
CDR3nt: TGCAGTGCCTGGGGACAGGGTGGCTACACCTTC

abundance: NA
j_gene: TRBJ1-3
d_gene: NA
v_gene: TRBV5-1
CDR3aa: CASSPGSGNTIYF
CDR3nt: TGCGCCAGCAGCCCGGGATCTGGAAACACCATATATTTT

abundance: NA
j_gene: TRBJ2-1
d_gene: NA
v_gene: TRBV15
CDR3aa: CATSTLGGAAYNEQFF
CDR3nt: TGTGCCACCAGCACCCTGGGGGGGGCCGCCTACAATGAGCAGTTCTTC

abundance: NA
j_gene: TRBJ1-3
d_gene: NA
v_gene: TRBV30
CDR3aa: CAWTLESSGNTIYF
CDR3nt: TGTGCCTGGACCTTGGAGAGCTCTGGAAACACCATATATTTT

abundance: NA
j_gene: TRBJ2-2
d_gene: NA
v_gene: TRBV19
CDR3aa: CASSILGSEVATGELFF
CDR3nt: TGTGCCAGTAGTATCCTAGGGAGTGAGGTGGCCACCGGGGAGCTGTTTTTT

abundance: few
j_gene: TRBJ1-1
d_gene: TRBD1
v_gene: TRBV5-1
CDR3aa: CASSMGQAETAEAFF
CDR3nt: TGCGCCAGCAGCATGGGACAGGCTGAAACAGCGGAAGCTTTCTTT

abundance: NA
j_gene: TRBJ2-7
d_gene: NA
v_gene: TRBV7-2
CDR3aa: CASSLGGPEDEQYF
CDR3nt: TGTGCCAGCAGCTTAGGCGGCCCCGAGGACGAGCAGTACTTC

abundance: NA
j_gene: TRBJ2-7
d_gene: TRBD1
v_gene: TRBV6-6
CDR3aa: CASRQGTALGQYF
CDR3nt: TGTGCCTCCCGACAGGGGACGGCCTTGGGGCAGTACTTC

abundance: NA
j_gene: TRBJ2-5
d_gene: NA
v_gene: TRBV5-1
CDR3aa: CASSIEETQYF
CDR3nt: TGCGCCAGCAGTATAGAAGAGACCCAGTACTTC

abundance: NA
j_gene: TRBJ2-1
d_gene: TRBD2
v_gene: TRBV7-9
CDR3aa: CASGQASGSSPYNEQFF
CDR3nt: TGTGCCAGCGGCCAGGCTAGCGGGAGTAGCCCCTACAATGAGCAGTTCTTC

abundance: NA
j_gene: TRBJ1-2
d_gene: NA
v_gene: TRBV25-1
CDR3aa: CASSESGNYGYTF
CDR3nt: TGTGCCAGCAGTGAATCAGGGAACTATGGCTACACCTTC

abundance: few
j_gene: TRBJ2-5
d_gene: NA
v_gene: TRBV15
CDR3aa: CATSRSYETQYF
CDR3nt: TGTGCCACCAGCAGAAGCTATGAGACCCAGTACTTC

abundance: NA
j_gene: TRBJ1-5
d_gene: NA
v_gene: TRBV2
CDR3aa: CASSPDDNQPQHF
CDR3nt: TGTGCCAGCAGTCCCGACGATAATCAGCCCCAGCATTTT

abundance: NA
j_gene: TRBJ1-1
d_gene: NA
v_gene: TRBV9
CDR3aa: CASSVGVGSEAFF
CDR3nt: TGTGCCAGCAGCGTAGGGGTTGGCAGTGAAGCTTTCTTT

abundance: NA
j_gene: TRBJ2-3
d_gene: TRBD1
v_gene: TRBV7-9
CDR3aa: CASSLGQGSTDTQYF
CDR3nt: TGTGCCAGCAGCTTGGGACAGGGGAGCACAGATACGCAGTATTTT